Listed here is a single T cell receptor (beta chain). Its target is unknown. Compared with germline, one end of the junction differs, possibly owing to a read error. Each of two time points yielded about 6 milliliters of peripheral venous blood. The data stem from a study of prognosis after radiotherapy for stage I lung cancer. Study summary: Participants consisted of stage I non-small cell lung cancer patients, who were enrolled between April 2018 and January 2019. The approximately 13 male and several female patients were aged about 53 to 84, median around 78 years.

Study-wide results and caveats: Patients' TRBV and TRBJ gene usage reportedly differed by presence or absence of metastases.

The authors amplified TCR beta CDR3 from genomic DNA using two-round multiplex PCR. The first round of PCR was done with primers that matched each TRBV and TRBJ gene. TCRdb re-analysed the multiplex PCR reads in MiXCR, keeping a single row per CDR3 protein. Of about 26,000 distinct CDR3 sequences listed, 25% to 30% were seen once; the top ten hold 30% to 45%. The source material was PBMCs, sampled before or after stereotactic body radiation therapy (not recorded which). This receptor was obtained from a donor over 45 with non-small cell lung cancer.

The CDR3 loop is CANSSFPGQGGFGAFF. The CDR3 DNA reads TGTGCCAACAGTTCCTTTCCGGGACAGGGAGGTTTTGGGGCTTTCTTT. V and J are TRBV28 and TRBJ1-1, with 9 bases matching TRBD1. CDR3 length: 16 amino acids. Germline V gene data show CDR1 as MDHEN and CDR2 as SYDVKM.